This record covers a single TCR beta chain. This CDR3 contains 14 residues. V was pared by 5 bases and J by 2 bases, with 13 bases between. Per the germline V gene, CDR1 is GTSNPN and CDR2 is SVGIG (reference sequence). This sample is drawn from a study of blood T cell repertoires in COVID-19. Study overall: The origin of the acute and convalescent COVID-19 samples was the United States, Italy and Spain.

Libraries were prepared by immunoSEQ multiplex PCR; TCRdb keeps only in-frame clonotypes and omits some of them. Here the sample spans about 170,000 clones, almost 85% being singletons. This sequence joins TRBV30 and TRBJ1-5; a possible D gene is TRBD1 (5 bases). Sequenced sample: peripheral blood. The sequence was obtained from a man aged 40-49 years who had recovered from COVID-19. CDR3 sequence: CAWEGRGRNQPQHF. The CDR3 DNA sequence: TGTGCCTGGGAGGGTAGGGGTCGCAATCAGCCCCAGCATTTT.